This TCR beta chain was captured by sequencing in a study of T cell responses to AZD1222 COVID-19 vaccine (dated by TCRdb to the early 2020s). For the wider study: TCR sequencing was performed for over 230 trial participants, of whom roughly 200 were given two doses of AZD1222 and around 25 were given two doses of MenACWY control vaccine. Enrollment into the trials was organized by age into subgroups of 18-55, 56-69 and 70-plus years, and those subgroups contained approximately 160, 26 and 62 TCR-sequenced participants, respectively. What the authors observed across the whole study: Participants were mostly white British, with more females than males. The authors suggested clonal diversity may have been underestimated. Conclusions about previously exposed vaccinees are limited, since just 5 to 7 AZD1222 recipients were seropositive for SARS-CoV-2 at baseline. Reportedly, close to half of the unique spike-specific TCRs recognized epitopes lying outside the regions that are mutated in the B.1.351 and B.1.1.7 variants. The vaccine-associated CD4 TCRs covered the entire spike protein, and the dominant responses fell in regions 160-218 and 743-854. After two AZD1222 doses, spike-specific TCR breadth and depth were significantly higher than at day 0 and than in MenACWY recipients. Because no samples from the day 14 peak response were available, repertoires could be characterized only after the peak T cell response. The 56-69-year group was small, and its depth increase did not reach significance, likely because of low power.

This clone was observed a single time. The antigen it recognizes is unknown. Base quality data are lacking; no much larger clone is found one base away. For CDR1 and CDR2, the germline V gene (reference sequence) lists SGHKS and YYEKEE. The CDR3 sequence holds 16 residues, the cysteine and phenylalanine included. Of the read, only the CDR3 DNA is kept; its 48 bases are in frame from base 1. The germline ends are 20 bases apart after V is trimmed by 0 bases and J by 7 bases. The time point label here, explained by the study, means: about 28 days (+/-7) after the second vaccine dose. Because spike-specific TCR depth and breadth did not differ between the two schedules, AZD1222 recipients who got a second dose at roughly 4 weeks were pooled with those who got a second dose at roughly 12 weeks. The vaccinee samples were drawn from two UK trials, COV001 and COV002, one of which was a single-blind randomized controlled phase 2/3 trial testing AZD1222 (ChAdOx1 nCoV-19) in healthy adults. For TCRbeta chain sequencing, PBMC samples from trial participants were taken at day 0 and at day 28 after the second dose.

The CDR3 regions of human TCRbeta chains were analyzed by immunosequencing. On the authors' methods: Repertoire TCRs were checked for matches against a reference library of SARS-CoV-2-specific TCRs that had been generated using the MIRA antigen-specificity platform. Breadth was defined as the fraction of unique TCRs that were SARS-CoV-2-associated. Depth was defined as the fraction of total T cells that were SARS-CoV-2-associated. Using the MIRA data, each spike-specific TCR was mapped to the spike region that the TCR reacts to and placed in a CD4 or CD8 class. Log10-transformed breadth and depth values were compared by one-way ANOVA with Sidak's multiple comparisons tests. What TCRdb holds here is the immuneACCESS table cut down to in-frame rearrangements. Part of the clones is not present; checked against another copy, under half of the missing clones reflect an unresolved V gene, and the others are unexplained. D and trimming were read from the DNA, whereas the V and J calls and clone size are those reported in that table. The sample profile shows roughly 120,000 clones; around 92% of them were found once. More than 6% of the sample rests with the top ten.

The sequencing here drew on peripheral blood, taken 28 days after the second AZD1222 dose. The clonotype comes from an adult who received the AZD1222 COVID-19 vaccine. The chain employs TRBV5-5 and TRBJ2-7; perhaps TRBD1 is the D gene, with 6 bases matching. The base sequence is TGTGCCAGCAGCTTGGACGACAGGCCCCGGGCATGGGAGCAGTACTTC. This gives the protein CASSLDDRPRAWEQYF.